The clone carrying this T cell receptor beta chain was detected only once. These data are taken from a study of blood T cell repertoires in COVID-19. For the study at large: Material from acute and convalescent COVID-19 was sourced from the United States, Italy and Spain.

Trimming left V 4 bases short and J 3 bases short, with 21 bases between. Germline lookup yields CDR1 SEHNR and CDR2 FQNEAQ (reference sequence). The CDR3 is made up of 17 amino acids. Sequencing used immunoSEQ multiplex PCR; TCRdb keeps in-frame clones, though not all of them. The profile shows around 30,000 clones, about 91% of them singletons. The chain couples TRBV7-9 to TRBJ1-2; no definite D call. Sequencing was done on a sample of peripheral blood. The origin of this receptor is a man in his fifties or sixties with active COVID-19. CDR3 nucleotide sequence: TGTGCCAGCAGCTCCCATCCTCGGGTGAGTGTCGACTATGGCTACACCTTC. As protein: CASSSHPRVSVDYGYTF.